The present TCR beta chain was sequenced within a study of T-cell memory formation after mild COVID-19. Findings and caveats of the study: Detection of some responders pre-infection suggested pre-existing cross-reactive memory T cells participated.

The TCR alpha and TCR beta cDNA libraries, bearing sample barcodes and UMIs, were generated by 5'RACE using constant-segment primers. TCRdb fed the 5' RACE reads into MiXCR, producing one record per CDR3 protein. Of about 400,000 distinct CDR3 sequences detected, about 22% appear once; the ten largest clones hold under 15%. Points on this clonotype: Its antigen is currently unknown.

The CDR3 is made up of 14 amino acids. The germline CDR1 and CDR2 sequences are SEHNR and FQNEAQ (reference sequence). The V segment lost 5 bases and the J segment 8 bases; nucleotides outside the gene matches: 7. V and J are TRBV7-9 and TRBJ1-4, with TRBD1 identical over 8 bases. The clonotype originates from an adult woman who had mild COVID-19 (a few samples of this study predate the infection). Cell type and time point are not known. The sample comprised PBMCs or a T cell subset sorted from them (not recorded which). The DNA of the CDR3 is TGTGCCAGCAGCCAGGGACAGGTCCGGGAAAAACTGTTTTTT. Translation gives CASSQGQVREKLFF.